This T cell receptor beta chain was observed in a study of tumor-infiltrating lymphocytes in primary liver carcinoma. Study information: Stage T1-T3 N0M0 and a size of roughly 4 to 10 cm characterized the tumors. Study results and limitations: A significantly higher top-250-clone fraction was found in tumors than in blood (p = 0.039).

A note on this clonotype: The target antigen is unknown. This may stem from a read error, because a much larger clone lies one nucleotide away.

Germline CDR1 and CDR2: LGHNA and YSLEER. This CDR3 has 15 residues. Trimming removed 4 bases from V and 2 bases from J, with 14 bases in between. Unsorted whole blood supplied the RNA, and germline DNA was extracted too. No patient had received treatment, and all had chronic HBV infection. Starting from approximately 0.45 ug of total RNA, TCR beta cDNA was produced with a primer in the constant region. Construction of TCR beta libraries relied on three successive nested multiplex PCR rounds employing slightly modified ARM-PCR. Researchers ran the first two PCR rounds for ten to eleven cycles each with TRBV1-TRBV30 forward primers and a C-beta reverse primer. In TCRdb, the multiplex PCR reads were re-called with MiXCR into one record per CDR3 protein. The sample has 310,000 or so distinct CDR3 sequences, 45% to 70% seen once.

This chain links TRBV4-3 with TRBJ1-1; D may be TRBD1 (5 bases). The clonotype originates from a young woman with primary liver carcinoma and hepatitis B virus infection. The sample was peripheral blood. The CDR3 loop reads CASSLIGTKNTEAFF. CDR3 coding DNA: TGCGCCAGCAGCCTTATCGGGACCAAAAACACTGAAGCTTTCTTT.